This T cell receptor (beta chain) is from a study of blood T cells in healthy people across ages. Study results and limitations: A roughly linear fall in TCR beta diversity per million T cells was seen with increasing age. Naive CD4+ cell counts and diversity both ran higher in long-lived than in aged donors. Higher naive T cell percentage went strongly together with higher TCR beta diversity.

A sample-barcoded 5' primer and a J-beta primer mix were used in a second PCR of roughly 6 to 11 cycles. TCRdb re-called the 5' RACE reads with MiXCR, one entry per CDR3 protein. Of approximately 1,100,000 distinct CDR3 sequences detected, around 45% appear once; the ten largest clones hold approximately 17%. The CDR3 extends over 16 amino acids. Looked up from germline, CDR1 is DFQATT and CDR2 is SNEGSKA (reference sequence). J lost 7 bases, V lost 7 bases, and 16 bases had no gene match. Points on this clonotype: Its matching antigen is unknown.

The receptor's source is a woman aged 60-75 years in good health. The specimen sequenced was blood. This chain connects TRBV20-1 to TRBJ2-1; 10 nucleotides match TRBD2. Written as DNA, the CDR3 is TGCAGTGTCAATAACGCAGCGGGAGGGCCAGGGAATGAGCAGTTCTTC. This translates into CSVNNAAGGPGNEQFF.